The sequence of this T cell receptor beta chain was determined in a study of blood T cell repertoires in COVID-19. Study details: Acute-phase and convalescent COVID-19 samples originated in the United States, Italy and Spain. Sample material is recorded as cDNA or gDNA derived from T cells, B-cell-depleted T cells, or PBMCs.

V was clipped by 5 bases and J by 2 bases; unmatched bases: 5. This CDR3 comprises 15 residues. Germline V gene data show CDR1 as MNHEY and CDR2 as SMNVEV (reference sequence). In the original analysis: Amplification of reference gene primers was used by the study to estimate nucleated cell counts. Repertoires were generated with immunoSEQ multiplex PCR, while TCRdb's copy carries only in-frame clones and drops some. That table supplies the V and J calls and clone size; D and trimming were determined from the DNA. The sample records fewer than 45,000 clones, more than 70% being singletons. The chain joins TRBV27 to TRBJ2-7; TRBD1 matches at 11 bases. Sequenced material: peripheral blood. The source of this sequence is a human donor in a cohort sampled during active COVID-19. CDR3 in DNA: TGTGCCAGCAGTGACCCGGGACAGGGGGCCTACGAGCAGTACTTC. It is translated as CASSDPGQGAYEQYF.